This T cell receptor beta chain was identified during a study of vaccination effects on CD4 cells after COVID-19. Of note for this clone: Its target is unknown.

Profiled with immunoSEQ multiplex PCR; TCRdb holds only in-frame clones, not every one. Of under 20,000 clones listed, approximately 74% are singletons. The CDR3 consists of 15 residues. Germline values: CDR1 MNHEY, CDR2 SMNVEV (reference sequence). V gave up 4 bases and J gave up 3 bases, with 16 bases separating them. Sequencing followed a ViraFEST assay step that expanded antigen-specific CD4+ T cells with viral peptide pools. The culture ran for around nine days, and then CD4+ T cells were isolated. By PCR, the person was confirmed to have had SARS-CoV-2 infection between March and December 2020. Cells had half their medium changed to IL-2 medium on days 3 and 7. Study-level results: Missing from the study were early post-infection timepoints, and its convalescent patients were few. After vaccination, at late timepoints, clones induced by infection and by vaccine contracted markedly.

The material was CD4+ T cells from PBMCs cultured with SARS-CoV-2 spike peptides, obtained before COVID-19 vaccination. The sequence was obtained from a human donor who had a prior SARS-CoV-2 infection. This chain uses TRBV27 with TRBJ2-7; a possible D gene is TRBD2 (5 bases). The CDR3 coding sequence is TGTGCCAGCAGTTCATCCGGGATAACCTACTACGAGCAGTACTTC. Protein: CASSSSGITYYEQYF.